The clone carrying this T cell receptor (beta chain) was detected a few times. The V segment lost 7 bases and the J segment 4 bases; nucleotides outside the gene matches: 4. This CDR3 region has 13 residues. CDR1 and CDR2 (germline): SGHNT, YYREEE (reference sequence). The data derive from a study of blood T cell repertoires in COVID-19. As for the study in general: COVID-19 samples from acute and convalescent phases originated in the United States, Italy and Spain.

Method: immunoSEQ multiplex PCR; TCRdb's copy keeps in-frame clones and lacks some. The sample carries about 120,000 clones, about 89% recorded once. The TCR sequence derives from a human donor with acute or convalescent COVID-19. The donor label of this sample is uncertain. V usage is TRBV5-4 and J usage is TRBJ2-7, with 11 bases aligning to TRBD1. Sequenced material: peripheral blood. The CDR3 DNA reads TGTGCCAGCCGGGACAGGGGGAGTTACGAGCAGTACTTC. Encoded protein: CASRDRGSYEQYF.